These 24 T cell receptor beta chains were sequenced from one sample in a study of blood T cell repertoires in COVID-19. Data came from immunoSEQ multiplex PCR; TCRdb stores just in-frame clones and leaves some out. The sample lists 170,000 or so clones; around nine tenths were seen once. Material: peripheral blood. Receptors were obtained from a man between 60 and 75 years old with COVID-19, enrolled during active disease.

This clone showed up just once. The chain is built from TRBV5-4 and TRBJ1-5; TRBD1 matches at 8 bases. The CDR3 is made up of 17 amino acids. Trimming at V came to 2 bases and at J to 6 bases, leaving 13 bases not matched to a gene. The germline V gene has CDR1 SGHNT and CDR2 YYREEE (reference sequence). In DNA form, the CDR3 reads TGTGCCAGCAGCTTTGGGACAGGAGGGGCTAGTGGTCAGCCCCAGCATTTT. Its translation is CASSFGTGGASGQPQHF. Full variable domain (outside the CDR3, taken from reference TRBV5-4 and TRBJ1-5): ETGVTQSPTHLIKTRGQQVTLRCSSQSGHNTVSWYQQALGQGPQFIFQYYREEENGRGNFPPRFSGLQFPNYSSELNVNALELDDSALYLCASSFGTGGASGQPQHFGDGTRLSIL.

The chain joins TRBV6-6 to TRBJ1-1; D is perhaps TRBD1 (6 bases). Germline CDR1 reads MNHNY; CDR2 reads SVGAGI (reference sequence). The CDR3 covers 14 residues. Trimming cost V 8 bases and J 4 bases, with 17 bases left between them. The CDR3 coding sequence is TGTGCCAGCCTACTACAGGGAAGCGGCACTGAAGCTTTCTTT. Encoded protein: CASLLQGSGTEAFF.

The chain couples TRBV7-3 to TRBJ2-2; 8 bases map to TRBD2. This CDR3 has 16 amino acids. V lost 2 bases, J lost 0 bases, and 2 bases stayed unmatched. Looked up from germline, CDR1 is SGHTA and CDR2 is FQGTGA. The CDR3 coding sequence is TGTGCCAGCAGCTTAGAGCGGGGGTCGAACACCGGGGAGCTGTTTTTT. As protein: CASSLERGSNTGELFF.

This chain links TRBV9 with TRBJ1-1, with D possibly matching TRBD1 (6 bases). V dropped 1 base and J dropped 7 bases, with 11 bases sitting between them. This CDR3 spans 13 amino acids. Germline CDR1 and CDR2: SGDLS and YYNGEE. The CDR3 loop is CASSVTWGHEAFF. CDR3 DNA sequence: TGTGCCAGCAGCGTAACATGGGGGCATGAAGCTTTCTTT. The entire variable domain, with the rest obtained from reference TRBV9 and TRBJ1-1, is as follows: DSGVTQTPKHLITATGQRVTLRCSPRSGDLSVYWYQQSLDQGLQFLIQYYNGEERAKGNILERFSAQQFPDLHSELNLSSLELGDSALYFCASSVTWGHEAFFGQGTRLTVV.

In this sample, this clone turned up once. This chain links TRBV7-8 with TRBJ1-3; 7 positions agree with TRBD1. CDR1 and CDR2 (germline): SGHVS, FQNEAQ. The V segment lost 4 bases and the J segment 5 bases; nucleotides outside the gene matches: 14. CDR3 length: 17 amino acids. In nucleotides, the CDR3 is TGTGCCAGCAGCTCCGACCCTTTGACAGGGTCTAGAAACACCATATATTTT. Protein product: CASSSDPLTGSRNTIYF.

DNA of the CDR3: TGTGCCAGCAGCAAAGACAGGGGAAGCAATCAGCCCCAGCATTTT. The encoded protein is CASSKDRGSNQPQHF. The chain couples TRBV5-4 to TRBJ1-5; 8 bases are a match to TRBD1. The CDR3 sequence is 15 residues long. J lost 1 base, V lost 4 bases, and 4 bases had no gene match. CDR1 is SGHNT, CDR2 YYREEE, per germline (reference sequence).

This chain links TRBV4-1 with TRBJ2-3, with 10 positions matching TRBD1. From germline, CDR1 is MGHRA and CDR2 YSYEKL. With 4 bases clipped from V and 1 base from J, the junction kept 5 bases outside the gene matches. The length of the CDR3 is 16 residues. In nucleotides, the CDR3 is TGCGCCAGCAGCCCATTTGGGACAGGGGGCACAGATACGCAGTATTTT. Protein sequence: CASSPFGTGGTDTQYF.

The chain employs TRBV19 and TRBJ1-1; TRBD1 is a possible D gene (5 bases). Per the germline V gene, CDR1 is LNHDA and CDR2 is SQIVND (reference sequence). Trimming left V 3 bases short and J 1 base short, with 12 bases between. This CDR3 is 15 amino acids long. The CDR3 is CASSIGDRGNTEAFF. CDR3 sequence (DNA): TGTGCCAGTAGTATCGGTGACAGAGGGAACACTGAAGCTTTCTTT.

V gene TRBV5-5 combines with J gene TRBJ1-3; 9 nucleotides line up with TRBD1. CDR1 is SGHKS and CDR2 is YYEKEE in the germline V gene (reference sequence). This CDR3 contains 15 residues. V dropped 0 bases and J dropped 2; count of bases not matched to a gene: 0. CDR3 sequence (DNA): TGTGCCAGCAGCTTGGGACAGGGGGCTGGAAACACCATATATTTT. It encodes CASSLGQGAGNTIYF.

The chain uses TRBV19 and TRBJ2-3; D perhaps matches TRBD2 (8 bases). Trimming cost V 6 bases and J 6 bases, with 16 bases left between them. This CDR3 contains 14 residues. Germline loops: CDR1 LNHDA, CDR2 SQIVND (reference sequence). CDR3 coding DNA: TGTGCCAGTAGCCCGGGAGGGGGCGCGGATACGCAGTATTTT. As protein: CASSPGGGADTQYF.

The chain employs TRBV19 and TRBJ2-4; no definite D call. The V gene's germline CDR1 is LNHDA and CDR2 SQIVND (reference sequence). The CDR3 consists of 12 residues. V was trimmed by 3 bases and J by 5 bases, leaving 5 bases between them. The CDR3 bases are TGTGCCAGTAGTATCCGGGAAAACATTCAGTACTTC. Translated, it gives CASSIRENIQYF.

The chain joins TRBV10-3 to TRBJ2-3; a possible D gene is TRBD1 (6 bases). CDR1 and CDR2 (germline): ENHRY, SYGVKD. V lost 10 bases and J 6 bases, leaving 14 bases between the germline ends. CDR3 length: 12 amino acids. The DNA of the CDR3 is TGTGCCAGTGGACAGTCAGACGATACGCAGTATTTT. This encodes CASGQSDDTQYF.

The chain carries TRBV28 and TRBJ1-5; D not certain. Trimming shortened V by 7 bases and J by 0 bases, and 7 bases separated the two germline ends. The CDR3 is 13 amino acids. Germline lookup yields CDR1 MDHEN and CDR2 SYDVKM. The CDR3 spells CASTDSSNQPQHF. The DNA of the CDR3 is TGTGCCAGCACGGACTCTAGCAATCAGCCCCAGCATTTT.

This chain connects TRBV4-3 to TRBJ1-2; D might be TRBD1 (5 bases). Germline values: CDR1 LGHNA, CDR2 YSLEER. The CDR3 has 14 residues. V was shortened by 5 bases and J by 2 bases, with 12 bases between the two germline ends. Written as DNA, the CDR3 is TGCGCCAGCAGCTCCCTGGGGGGAAACTATGGCTACACCTTC. It encodes CASSSLGGNYGYTF.

V is TRBV5-1 and J is TRBJ2-1; 7 bases are a match to TRBD2. V gave up 1 base and J gave up 7 bases; unmatched junction bases: 8. The CDR3 extends over 15 amino acids. Per the germline V gene, CDR1 is SGHRS and CDR2 is YFSETQ. CDR3 nucleotides: TGCGCCAGCAGCTTGTCGGGAGGAGGTGGAAATGAGCAGTTCTTC. It is translated as CASSLSGGGGNEQFF.

The chain carries TRBV6-5 and TRBJ2-7; 12 positions agree with TRBD1. V lost 2 bases and J lost 2; bases outside the gene matches: 1. The CDR3 is 15 residues long. Looked up from germline, CDR1 is MNHEY and CDR2 is SVGAGI. CDR3 residues: CASSYGTGGTYEQYF. In DNA form, the CDR3 reads TGTGCCAGCAGTTACGGGACAGGGGGCACCTACGAGCAGTACTTC.

The sample holds a few counts of this clone. This rearrangement joins TRBV30 to TRBJ2-7; 13 nucleotides align to TRBD2. The CDR3 length is 16 residues. Germline V gene sequence: CDR1 GTSNPN, CDR2 SVGIG (reference sequence). Germline trimming cut 2 bases from V and 1 base from J; bases unmatched to any gene: 5. The CDR3 loop reads CAWSSLLAGGSYEQYF. CDR3 DNA: TGTGCCTGGAGTTCACTACTAGCGGGAGGGTCCTACGAGCAGTACTTC. Full variable domain (rest looked up from reference TRBV30 and TRBJ2-7): SQTIHQWPATLVQPVGSPLSLECTVEGTSNPNLYWYRQAAGRGLQLLFYSVGIGQISSEVPQNLSASRPQDRQFILSSKKLLLSDSGFYLCAWSSLLAGGSYEQYFGPGTRLTVT.

V is TRBV6-4 and J is TRBJ2-3; TRBD2 aligns across 15 bases. Per germline, CDR1 MRHNA and CDR2 SNTAGT. The CDR3 covers 18 residues. Trimming took 0 bases from V and 2 from J; bases not matched to a gene: 3. Here the CDR3 reads CASSDSGLAGGLTDTQYF. For the CDR3, the DNA is TGTGCCAGCAGTGACTCGGGACTAGCGGGGGGACTCACAGATACGCAGTATTTT.

The chain recombines TRBV3-1 (or the pseudogene TRBV3-2) with TRBJ2-1, with 9 bases that match TRBD1. The CDR3 sequence is 17 residues long. The ends lost 1 base at V and 12 bases at J; junction bases unmatched: 16. Germline CDR1 is LGHDT and CDR2 is YNNKEL (reference sequence). The CDR3 reads CASSQVPPGTGRYRQFF. The CDR3 coding sequence is TGTGCCAGCAGCCAAGTTCCCCCTGGGACAGGGAGATATAGGCAGTTCTTC.

This CDR3 reads CASSPRLAGGYEQYF. The CDR3 region has the DNA TGTGCCAGCTCACCCCGGCTAGCGGGAGGGTACGAGCAGTACTTC. The chain combines TRBV18 with TRBJ2-7, with 12 bases matching TRBD2. The germline CDR1 and CDR2 sequences are KGHSH and LQKENI. With 3 bases clipped from V and 4 bases from J, the junction kept 4 bases outside the gene matches. The CDR3 has 15 amino acids.

This clone occurred a few times. This chain connects TRBV7-3 to TRBJ2-5; D might be TRBD2 (5 bases). Germline-derived CDR1 and CDR2 are SGHTA and FQGTGA. Between the trimmed V and J ends, which lost 5 bases and 1 base, there was a span of 11 bases. CDR3 length: 14 residues. Here the CDR3 DNA reads TGTGCCAGCAGCCCTGTGGGGAGCCAAGAGACCCAGTACTTC. This translates into CASSPVGSQETQYF.

The rearrangement uses TRBV11-2 and TRBJ2-7; the match to TRBD2 covers 11 bases. J lost 7 bases, V lost 3 bases, and 17 bases had no gene match. Per germline, CDR1 SGHAT and CDR2 FQNNGV. This CDR3 comprises 18 residues. The CDR3 loop is CASSFVGSLAGEGREQYF. The DNA for the CDR3 is TGTGCCAGCAGCTTTGTAGGGTCACTAGCGGGAGAAGGGAGAGAGCAGTACTTC.

The J gene is TRBJ1-1, the V gene TRBV11-2; D unclear. This CDR3 spans 13 amino acids. V lost 6 bases and J lost 6, with 14 bases in between. Per germline, CDR1 SGHAT and CDR2 FQNNGV. CDR3 nucleotides: TGTGCCAGCAGTCCCAGCGTGGGTCCTGAAGCTTTCTTT. This gives the protein CASSPSVGPEAFF.

The V gene is TRBV7-9, the J gene TRBJ2-2; 9 bases fit TRBD1. The CDR3 extends over 16 amino acids. V trimming: 8 bases; J trimming: 4 bases; junction bases outside the gene matches: 11. The germline V gene has CDR1 SEHNR and CDR2 FQNEAQ (reference sequence). The DNA for the CDR3 is TGTGCCAGCGTTACAGGGGGCGCCCCGGGCACCGGGGAGCTGTTTTTT. Its protein is CASVTGGAPGTGELFF.